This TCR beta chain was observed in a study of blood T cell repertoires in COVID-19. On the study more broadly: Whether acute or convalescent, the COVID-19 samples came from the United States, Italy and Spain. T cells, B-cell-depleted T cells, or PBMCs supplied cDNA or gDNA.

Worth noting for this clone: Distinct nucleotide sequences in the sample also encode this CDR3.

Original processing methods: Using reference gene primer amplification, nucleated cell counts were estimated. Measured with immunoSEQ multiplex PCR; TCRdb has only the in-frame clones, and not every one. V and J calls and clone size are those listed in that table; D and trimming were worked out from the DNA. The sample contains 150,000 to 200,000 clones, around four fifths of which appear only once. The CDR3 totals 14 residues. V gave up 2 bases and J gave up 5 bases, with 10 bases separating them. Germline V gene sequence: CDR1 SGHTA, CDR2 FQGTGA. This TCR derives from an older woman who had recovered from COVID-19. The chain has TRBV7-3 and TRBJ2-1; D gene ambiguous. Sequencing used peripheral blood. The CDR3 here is CASSLGTTDNEQFF. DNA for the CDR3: TGTGCCAGCAGCTTAGGTACTACCGACAATGAGCAGTTCTTC.